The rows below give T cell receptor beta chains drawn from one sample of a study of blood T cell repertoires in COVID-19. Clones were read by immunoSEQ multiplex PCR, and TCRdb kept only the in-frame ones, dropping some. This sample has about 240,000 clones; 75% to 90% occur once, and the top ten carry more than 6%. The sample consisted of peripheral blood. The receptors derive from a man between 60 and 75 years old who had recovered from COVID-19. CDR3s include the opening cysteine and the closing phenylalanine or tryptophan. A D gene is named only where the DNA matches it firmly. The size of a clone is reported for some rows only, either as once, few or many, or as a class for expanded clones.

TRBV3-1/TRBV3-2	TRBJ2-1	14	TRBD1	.	CASSLRTGTVEQFF	TGTGCCAGCAGCCTCAGGACAGGGACCGTGGAGCAGTTCTTC
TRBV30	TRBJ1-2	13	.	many	CAWSVAGDNGYTF	TGTGCCTGGAGTGTGGCCGGAGATAATGGCTACACCTTC
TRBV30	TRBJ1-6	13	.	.	CAWSLTGNSPLHF	TGTGCCTGGAGTTTAACGGGGAATTCACCCCTCCACTTT
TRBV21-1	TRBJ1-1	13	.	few	CASSKDRGTEAFF	TGTGCCAGCAGCAAGGACAGGGGCACTGAAGCTTTCTTT
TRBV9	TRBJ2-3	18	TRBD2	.	CASTSTGGTTPYTDTQYF	TGTGCCAGCACCTCAACCGGGGGGACCACTCCTTACACAGATACGCAGTATTTT
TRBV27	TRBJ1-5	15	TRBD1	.	CASSARTGGDQPQHF	TGTGCCAGCAGTGCCAGGACAGGGGGTGATCAGCCCCAGCATTTT
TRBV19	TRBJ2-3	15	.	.	CASRPQGHSTDTQYF	TGTGCCAGTCGCCCCCAGGGCCATAGCACAGATACGCAGTATTTT
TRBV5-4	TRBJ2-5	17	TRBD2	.	CASSLGFSGGARETQYF	TGTGCCAGCAGCTTGGGGTTTAGCGGGGGGGCAAGAGAGACCCAGTACTTC
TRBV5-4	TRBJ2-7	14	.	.	CASSLDLGGDEQYF	TGTGCCAGCAGCTTGGATCTTGGGGGCGACGAGCAGTACTTC
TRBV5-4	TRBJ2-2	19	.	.	CASQPGHPGFTGNTGELFF	TGTGCCAGCCAGCCGGGACACCCGGGATTCACGGGGAACACCGGGGAGCTGTTTTTT
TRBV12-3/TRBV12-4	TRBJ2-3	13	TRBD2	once	CASRRGFADTQYF	TGTGCCAGCAGGCGGGGGTTTGCGGATACGCAGTATTTT
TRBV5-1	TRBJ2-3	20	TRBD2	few	CASSLRAGGTSQGVTDTQYF	TGCGCCAGCAGCTTACGGGCGGGGGGAACCTCGCAAGGTGTAACAGATACGCAGTATTTT
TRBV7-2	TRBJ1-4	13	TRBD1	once	CASGWGQNEKLFF	TGTGCCAGCGGGTGGGGACAGAATGAAAAACTGTTTTTT
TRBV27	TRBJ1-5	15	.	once	CASSSYRFSNQPQHF	TGTGCCAGCAGTTCTTACAGGTTTAGCAATCAGCCCCAGCATTTT
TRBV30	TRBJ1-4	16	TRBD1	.	CAWSGQRQGASEKLFF	TGTGCCTGGAGTGGGCAAAGACAGGGGGCGAGTGAAAAACTGTTTTTT
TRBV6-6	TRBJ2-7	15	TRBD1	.	CASSRFGTESYEQYF	TGTGCCAGCAGCCGTTTCGGGACAGAGTCCTACGAGCAGTACTTC
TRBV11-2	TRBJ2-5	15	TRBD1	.	CASSAGQVRGETQYF	TGTGCCAGCAGCGCCGGACAGGTCCGCGGGGAGACCCAGTACTTC
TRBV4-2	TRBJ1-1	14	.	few	CASSQDHADTEAFF	TGTGCCAGCAGCCAAGATCACGCGGACACTGAAGCTTTCTTT
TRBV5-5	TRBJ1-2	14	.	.	CASSIGRGTTGYTF	TGTGCCAGCAGCATAGGTCGGGGAACAACTGGCTACACCTTC
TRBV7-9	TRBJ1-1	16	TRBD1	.	CASSSPPGQGVTEAFF	TGTGCCAGCAGCTCGCCACCCGGACAGGGGGTCACTGAAGCTTTCTTT
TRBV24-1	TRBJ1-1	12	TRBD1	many	CATRGQRSEAFF	TGTGCCACCAGGGGACAGAGGTCTGAAGCTTTCTTT
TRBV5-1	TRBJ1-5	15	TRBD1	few	CASSLTGTGDQPQHF	TGCGCCAGCAGCCTCACCGGGACAGGGGATCAGCCCCAGCATTTT
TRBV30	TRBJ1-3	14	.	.	CAWSGTRGGNTIYF	TGTGCCTGGAGTGGAACAAGGGGAGGAAACACCATATATTTT
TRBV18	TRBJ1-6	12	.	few	CASSPERSPLHF	TGTGCCAGCTCACCAGAGCGCTCACCCCTCCACTTT
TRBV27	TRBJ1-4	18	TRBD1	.	CASSLGWGQGFESGKLFF	TGTGCCAGCAGTTTAGGGTGGGGACAGGGATTTGAATCTGGGAAACTGTTTTTT
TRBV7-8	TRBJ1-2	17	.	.	CASSLVINTKPNYGYTF	TGTGCCAGCAGCCTCGTGATTAACACTAAGCCCAACTATGGCTACACCTTC
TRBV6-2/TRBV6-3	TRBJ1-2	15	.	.	CASSYSNAGTGGYTF	TGTGCCAGCAGTTACTCGAACGCTGGGACTGGCGGCTACACCTTC
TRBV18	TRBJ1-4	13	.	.	CASSLSPNEKLFF	TGTGCCAGCTCACTAAGCCCCAACGAAAAACTGTTTTTT
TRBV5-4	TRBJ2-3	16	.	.	CASSLDGGALADTQYF	TGTGCCAGCAGCCTGGATGGGGGGGCCCTCGCAGATACGCAGTATTTT
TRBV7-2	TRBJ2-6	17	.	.	CASSPAAIYSGANVLTF	TGTGCCAGCAGCCCAGCGGCCATCTACTCTGGGGCCAACGTCCTGACTTTC
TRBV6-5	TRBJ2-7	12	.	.	CAIEEGPYEQYF	TGTGCCATAGAGGAGGGCCCCTACGAGCAGTACTTC
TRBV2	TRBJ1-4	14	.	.	CASSLQGTNEKLFF	TGTGCCAGCAGTTTACAGGGCACTAATGAAAAACTGTTTTTT
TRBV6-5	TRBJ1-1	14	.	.	CASRLRDKNTEAFF	TGTGCCAGCAGGCTCCGGGACAAAAACACTGAAGCTTTCTTT
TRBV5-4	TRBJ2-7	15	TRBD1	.	CASSLPGQGPYEQYF	TGTGCCAGCAGCTTGCCGGGACAGGGGCCCTACGAGCAGTACTTC
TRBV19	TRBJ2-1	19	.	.	CASSSYRVSQFTSYNEQFF	TGTGCCAGTAGTTCCTACAGGGTTAGCCAATTCACCTCCTACAATGAGCAGTTCTTC
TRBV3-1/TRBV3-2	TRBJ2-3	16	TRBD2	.	CASSRLSGGLTDTQYF	TGTGCCAGCAGCCGCCTTAGCGGGGGGCTTACAGATACGCAGTATTTT
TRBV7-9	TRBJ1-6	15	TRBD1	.	CASSDRTGSGSPLHF	TGTGCCAGCAGCGATAGGACAGGGTCGGGATCACCCCTCCACTTT
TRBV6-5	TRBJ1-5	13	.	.	CASRGRQNQPQHF	TGTGCCAGCAGGGGGAGGCAGAATCAGCCCCAGCATTTT
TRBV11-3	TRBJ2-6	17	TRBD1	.	CASSPGQGRSGANVLTF	TGTGCCAGCAGCCCGGGACAGGGGCGGTCTGGGGCCAACGTCCTGACTTTC
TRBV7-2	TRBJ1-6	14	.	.	CASSLRTANSPLHF	TGTGCCAGCAGCTTGAGGACAGCTAATTCACCCCTCCACTTT
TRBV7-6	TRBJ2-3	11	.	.	CASSFADTQYF	TGTGCCAGCAGCTTCGCAGATACGCAGTATTTT
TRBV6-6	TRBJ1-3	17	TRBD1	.	CASSRSDQGGEGNTIYF	TGTGCCAGCAGTCGAAGTGATCAGGGGGGCGAAGGAAACACCATATATTTT
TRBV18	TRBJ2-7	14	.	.	CASSPHSGAYEQYF	TGTGCCAGCTCACCACATTCAGGGGCCTACGAGCAGTACTTC
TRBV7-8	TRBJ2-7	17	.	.	CASSLGRTTLNLYEQYF	TGTGCCAGCAGCTTAGGCAGGACAACGCTCAATTTATACGAGCAGTACTTC
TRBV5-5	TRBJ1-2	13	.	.	CASSWGGVDGYTF	TGTGCCAGCAGCTGGGGGGGCGTCGATGGCTACACCTTC
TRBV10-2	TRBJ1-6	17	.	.	CASNESGGDRHNSPLHF	TGCGCCAGCAACGAATCTGGGGGGGACCGCCATAATTCACCCCTCCACTTT
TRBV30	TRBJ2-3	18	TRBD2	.	CAWSVRGRGGISTDTQYF	TGTGCCTGGAGTGTTCGGGGACGGGGGGGGATAAGCACAGATACGCAGTATTTT
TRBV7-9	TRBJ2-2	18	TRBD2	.	CASSSLRVAGLNTGELFF	TGTGCCAGCAGCTCTCTCCGTGTAGCGGGACTGAACACCGGGGAGCTGTTTTTT
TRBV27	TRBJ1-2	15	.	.	CASSLFPERVYGYTF	TGTGCCAGCAGTTTATTCCCGGAGAGGGTTTATGGCTACACCTTC
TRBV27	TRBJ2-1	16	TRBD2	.	CASSGRLAGVYNEQFF	TGTGCCAGCAGTGGGCGACTAGCGGGGGTCTACAATGAGCAGTTCTTC